What follows are 27 T cell receptor beta chains derived from one specimen sequenced in a study of identical twins. One entry per CDR3 protein results from TCRdb running MiXCR on the 5' RACE reads. The sample holds 550,000 to 700,000 distinct CDR3 sequences, around 20% seen once. Another study also made use of these data, one on T cells expressing NK-cell markers.

Specimen: PBMCs. Receptor source: a woman aged 18-29 years in good health.

This clonotype was seen a handful of times. The chain employs TRBV5-1 and TRBJ2-7, with D hard to call. This CDR3 comprises 13 residues. CDR1 SGHRS and CDR2 YFSETQ come from the germline V gene. The ends were cut back, 4 bases at V and 2 bases at J, with 10 bases in the middle. The CDR3 reads CASSMVGPYEQYF. The CDR3 nucleotides read TGCGCCAGCAGCATGGTCGGTCCCTACGAGCAGTACTTC. The variable domain in full, with the rest retrieved from reference TRBV5-1 and TRBJ2-7, is KAGVTQTPRYLIKTRGQQVTLSCSPISGHRSVSWYQQTPGQGLQFLFEYFSETQRNKGNFPGRFSGRQFSNSRSEMNVSTLELGDSALYLCASSMVGPYEQYFGPGTRLTVT.

CDR3 loop: CASSEGGGSYEQYF. CDR3 DNA sequence: TGTGCCAGCAGTGAAGGGGGTGGATCCTACGAGCAGTACTTC. The rearrangement uses TRBV6-1 and TRBJ2-7; D uncertain. Germline V gives CDR1 MNHNS, CDR2 SASEGT. The CDR3 is 14 amino acids. The germline V and J ends were trimmed by 1 base and 1 base, with 8 bases remaining between them.

The chain uses TRBV7-9 and TRBJ2-7, with TRBD1 matching 10 bases. The CDR3 is made up of 14 amino acids. The junction had 4 bases not matched to a gene; V was cut back by 5 bases and J by 3 bases. Germline loops: CDR1 SEHNR, CDR2 FQNEAQ (reference sequence). The CDR3 DNA is TGTGCCAGCAGCCGGGACAGGGGTATCTACGAGCAGTACTTC. Translated: CASSRDRGIYEQYF.

This clonotype was counted ten times or more. The chain uses TRBV3-1 and TRBJ2-5; D gene uncertain. Germline-derived CDR1 and CDR2 are LGHDT and YNNKEL (reference sequence). CDR3 length: 14 residues. Deletions cut 1 base from V and 4 bases from J, with 10 bases between. The CDR3 spells CASSQVNKGETQYF. CDR3 sequence (DNA): TGTGCCAGCAGCCAAGTTAACAAAGGAGAGACCCAGTACTTC.

This clonotype was observed a single time. The chain is built from TRBV12-3 or TRBV12-4 and TRBJ2-5, with a tentative D call TRBD2 (5 bases). CDR3 length equals 15 residues. The V end lost 6 bases, the J end lost 5 bases, and 19 bases lay between the germline ends. CDR3 residues: CASSQMRATPETQYF. In nucleotides, the CDR3 is TGTGCCAGCAGCCAGATGCGGGCTACTCCGGAGACCCAGTACTTC.

V is TRBV2 and J is TRBJ2-7; D gene unclear. The CDR3 contains 11 residues. Germline CDR1 reads SNHLY; CDR2 reads FYNNEI. Trimming took off 2 bases at V and 6 bases at J, with 5 bases between the two ends. This chain's CDR3 is CASSEYSEQYF. CDR3 nucleotides: TGTGCCAGCAGTGAATATAGCGAGCAGTACTTC.

V and J are TRBV6-2 or TRBV6-3 and TRBJ2-1; 7 positions match TRBD2. Germline CDR1 MNHEY, CDR2 SVGEGT. The CDR3 has 13 residues. J gave up 7 bases and V 4 bases, and 4 bases lay outside the gene matches. This chain's CDR3 is CASSFPLANEQFF. The DNA of the CDR3 is TGTGCCAGCAGTTTCCCACTAGCGAATGAGCAGTTCTTC.

The rearrangement uses TRBV20-1 and TRBJ2-1, with 8 bases aligning to TRBD2. Germline V gives CDR1 DFQATT, CDR2 SNEGSKA (reference sequence). Trimming removed 5 bases from V and 3 bases from J; junction bases left unmatched: 3. This CDR3 has 13 residues. CDR3 nucleotide sequence: TGCAGTGCTTATGCGGGGGGCTACAATGAGCAGTTCTTC. It codes for CSAYAGGYNEQFF.

V is TRBV20-1 and J is TRBJ2-1; maybe TRBD1 (6 bases). Germline loops: CDR1 DFQATT, CDR2 SNEGSKA (reference sequence). Trimming left V 6 bases short and J 10 bases short, with 10 bases between. The CDR3 spans 10 residues. CDR3 residues: CSATGTEQFF. The DNA of the CDR3 is TGCAGTGCGACCGGGACAGAGCAGTTCTTC.

The gene calls are TRBV7-9 and TRBJ2-1; D gene unclear. This CDR3 spans 11 amino acids. V lost 2 bases, J lost 11 bases, and 7 bases lay in between. In germline, CDR1 is SEHNR, CDR2 FQNEAQ (reference sequence). CDR3 protein: CASSLLGKQFF. DNA for the CDR3: TGTGCCAGCAGCTTATTAGGAAAGCAGTTCTTC.

This clonotype was detected a few times. This chain links TRBV20-1 with TRBJ2-1, with 8 bases fitting TRBD2. Germline V gene lookup returns CDR1 DFQATT and CDR2 SNEGSKA (reference sequence). V lost 6 bases to trimming and J lost 8 bases; unmatched junction nucleotides: 12. The length of the CDR3 is 14 residues. CDR3 region: CSARKPSGRDEQFF. The DNA for the CDR3 is TGCAGTGCCCGGAAGCCCAGCGGGAGAGATGAGCAGTTCTTC.

This clonotype was counted at least ten times. The chain has TRBV29-1 and TRBJ1-1; no firm D call. V was clipped by 7 bases and J by 1 base, with 7 bases between them. Germline V lookup: CDR1 SQVTM, CDR2 ANQGSEA. This CDR3 contains 11 residues. The CDR3 nucleotides are TGCAGCGACCGGCGGAACACTGAAGCTTTCTTT. Protein: CSDRRNTEAFF.

This chain uses TRBV12-3 or TRBV12-4 with TRBJ2-7; D may correspond to TRBD1 or TRBD2 (6 bases each). This CDR3 contains 14 residues. V was clipped by 2 bases and J by 9 bases, with 17 bases between them. CDR3 nucleotide sequence: TGTGCCAGCAGTTTAAGAGGGGGGACCGGGGCGCAGTACTTC. Encoded protein: CASSLRGGTGAQYF.

In its sample, this clonotype was seen many times. This chain links TRBV4-3 with TRBJ2-7, with 13 bases identical to TRBD2. This CDR3 region has 15 residues. Germline V gene data show CDR1 as LGHNA and CDR2 as YSLEER. Trimming removed 5 bases from V and 4 bases from J; junction bases left unmatched: 5. The CDR3 DNA sequence: TGCGCCAGCAGCACCCGGACTAGCGGGAGTTACGAGCAGTACTTC. Translating it yields CASSTRTSGSYEQYF.

The chain uses TRBV5-1 and TRBJ2-5, with D tentatively TRBD1 (6 bases). In germline, CDR1 is SGHRS, CDR2 YFSETQ. The length of the CDR3 is 14 residues. V lost 3 bases and J 3 bases, leaving 12 bases between the germline ends. The CDR3 sequence is CASSSGTQKETQYF. The CDR3 nucleotides read TGCGCCAGCAGCTCCGGGACACAAAAAGAGACCCAGTACTTC.

The chain has TRBV6-2 or TRBV6-3 and TRBJ2-7; D might be TRBD2 (5 bases). CDR1 is MNHEY and CDR2 is SVGEGT in the germline V gene. Deletions cut 6 bases from V and 0 bases from J, with 12 bases between. This CDR3 is 14 amino acids long. The CDR3 region has the DNA TGTGCCAGCAGCCCTCAAGCGGTCTCCTACGAGCAGTACTTC. It encodes CASSPQAVSYEQYF.

V gene TRBV6-1 combines with J gene TRBJ1-2, with a weak D call TRBD1 (6 bases). Per the germline V gene, CDR1 is MNHNS and CDR2 is SASEGT. The V and J ends lost 10 bases and 5 bases respectively, with 17 bases between them. CDR3 length equals 13 residues. CDR3 nucleotide sequence: TGTGCCACCAGGGAAGGGGGTGTGTATGGCTACACCTTC. This gives the protein CATREGGVYGYTF.

This clonotype was counted a single time. This rearrangement joins TRBV6-1 to TRBJ1-1; D is undetermined. V was trimmed by 9 bases and J by 0 bases, leaving 17 bases between them. CDR1 MNHNS and CDR2 SASEGT come from the germline V gene. The CDR3 loop spans 15 amino acids. CDR3 sequence (DNA): TGTGCCAGTCTCCGCTCCGGTTTTATGAACACTGAAGCTTTCTTT. Residues: CASLRSGFMNTEAFF.

The V and J genes are TRBV6-5 and TRBJ1-2; D might be TRBD1 (5 bases). The CDR3 is made up of 14 amino acids. Germline CDR1 is MNHEY and CDR2 is SVGAGI. Between the trimmed V and J ends, which lost 0 bases and 7 bases, there was a span of 12 bases. The CDR3 DNA reads TGTGCCAGCAGTTACTCGCGGCAGGGTGCTGGCTACACCTTC. Residues: CASSYSRQGAGYTF.

This clonotype occurred many times. The chain employs TRBV20-1 and TRBJ1-6, with 10 bases matching TRBD1. Trimming took 5 bases from V and 9 from J; bases not matched to a gene: 10. The CDR3 has 15 residues. CDR1 is DFQATT, CDR2 SNEGSKA, per germline (reference sequence). DNA for the CDR3: TGCAGTGCTTCCCGACAGGGGGCTACTCTTTCACCCCTCCACTTT. It is translated as CSASRQGATLSPLHF.

This chain joins TRBV6-5 and TRBJ2-5, with TRBD2 as a possible D gene (5 bases). From germline, CDR1 is MNHEY and CDR2 SVGAGI. Trimming took off 0 bases at V and 5 bases at J, with 13 bases between the two ends. There are 15 residues in the CDR3. The CDR3 DNA reads as TGTGCCAGCAGTTACTCCTACGGGGTGGGGGAGACCCAGTACTTC. Its protein is CASSYSYGVGETQYF.

The V and J genes are TRBV20-1 and TRBJ1-1; no definite D call. Per the germline V gene, CDR1 is DFQATT and CDR2 is SNEGSKA (reference sequence). This CDR3 is 16 amino acids long. V lost 2 bases and J 3 bases, leaving 19 bases between the germline ends. CDR3 DNA sequence: TGCAGTGCTAGACCTAGCGCGGGCGTACATGACACTGAAGCTTTCTTT. Its translation is CSARPSAGVHDTEAFF.

In this sample, this clonotype turned up a few times. V is TRBV10-3 and J is TRBJ2-2; D may correspond to TRBD1 or TRBD2 (5 bases each). With 7 bases removed from V and 1 base from J, the gap between germline ends came to 13 bases. This CDR3 is 15 amino acids long. Germline assignment: CDR1 ENHRY and CDR2 SYGVKD. CDR3: CAINVGTLNTGELFF. In DNA form, the CDR3 reads TGTGCCATCAACGTGGGGACCCTGAACACCGGGGAGCTGTTTTTT.

This clonotype came up many times. This CDR3 is CAISERMGYEQYF. In DNA form, the CDR3 reads TGTGCCATCAGTGAGCGGATGGGCTACGAGCAGTACTTC. The V gene is TRBV10-3, the J gene TRBJ2-7; D is undetermined. V gave up 2 bases and J gave up 3 bases, with 8 bases separating them. Germline CDR1 and CDR2: ENHRY and SYGVKD. The CDR3 loop spans 13 amino acids.

This clonotype was seen just once. V is TRBV5-1 and J is TRBJ1-6; 8 bases agree with TRBD1. This CDR3 has 15 amino acids. CDR1 and CDR2 (germline): SGHRS, YFSETQ. The junction had 5 bases not matched to a gene; V was cut back by 0 bases and J by 9 bases. CDR3 residues: CASSLGTGTSSPLHF. The DNA of the CDR3 is TGCGCCAGCAGCTTGGGGACAGGGACCTCTTCACCCCTCCACTTT.

This clonotype was counted at least ten times. The gene calls are TRBV20-1 and TRBJ2-1; 9 nucleotides match TRBD2. V lost 3 bases and J lost 1; bases outside the gene matches: 1. The CDR3 totals 14 residues. CDR1 is DFQATT and CDR2 is SNEGSKA in the germline V gene (reference sequence). CDR3 in amino acids: CSARGLASYNEQFF. In nucleotides, the CDR3 is TGCAGTGCTAGGGGACTAGCTTCCTACAATGAGCAGTTCTTC.

This clonotype was picked up a small number of times. The chain carries TRBV5-1 and TRBJ2-7; D unresolved. The CDR3 covers 14 residues. The V gene lost 1 base and the J gene lost 7 bases, with 15 bases spanning the gap. CDR1 SGHRS and CDR2 YFSETQ come from the germline V gene. CDR3 in amino acids: CASSLLGARWEQYF. The CDR3 region has the DNA TGCGCCAGCAGCTTGTTGGGCGCTCGTTGGGAGCAGTACTTC.